Sequencing of this T cell receptor (beta chain) was carried out in a study of CD8 T cells in ankylosing spondylitis. Study-wide results and limits: Reportedly, disease-linked clones are significantly enriched in ankylosing spondylitis patients' matched synovial fluid.

With respect to this clonotype: What it binds is unknown.

Generation of TCR beta libraries employed quantitative 5'-RACE incorporating molecular barcodes. TCRdb analysed the 5' RACE reads with MiXCR anew, one entry per CDR3 protein. The sample gives about 100,000 distinct CDR3 sequences, roughly 8.7% of which show up once; roughly 9.9% is in the top ten. CDR1 is SGHTA and CDR2 is FQGNSA in the germline V gene. V was shortened by 1 base and J by 7 bases, with 14 bases between the two germline ends. This CDR3 is built from 16 residues. Sequences were obtained from blood, either unsorted or a sorted T cell fraction (not recorded which). V is TRBV7-2 and J is TRBJ1-6; D is perhaps TRBD1 (5 bases). The receptor's source is a male donor with ankylosing spondylitis or in good health (not recorded which). The DNA for the CDR3 is TGTGCCAGCAGCTTAGGGGGGAGATTGGTGAATTCACCCCTCCACTTT. Translation: CASSLGGRLVNSPLHF.